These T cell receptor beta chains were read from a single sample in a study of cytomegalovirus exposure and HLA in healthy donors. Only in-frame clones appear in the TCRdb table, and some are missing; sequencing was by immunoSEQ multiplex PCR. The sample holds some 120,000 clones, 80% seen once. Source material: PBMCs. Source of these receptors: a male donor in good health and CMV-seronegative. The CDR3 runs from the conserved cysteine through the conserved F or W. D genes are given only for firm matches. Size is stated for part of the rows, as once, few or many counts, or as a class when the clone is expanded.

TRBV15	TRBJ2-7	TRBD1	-	CATSRARTGLYEQYF	TGTGCCACCAGCAGAGCGCGGACAGGGCTTTACGAGCAGTACTTC
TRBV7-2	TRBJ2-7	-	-	CASSVRGGYEQYF	TGTGCCAGCAGCGTCAGGGGCGGATACGAGCAGTACTTC
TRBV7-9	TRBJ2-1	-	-	CASSPRDLPYNEQFF	TGTGCCAGCAGCCCACGGGACTTGCCGTACAATGAGCAGTTCTTC
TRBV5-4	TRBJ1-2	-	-	CASSVDSNYGYTF	TGTGCCAGCAGCGTAGACAGTAACTATGGCTACACCTTC
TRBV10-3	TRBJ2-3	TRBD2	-	CAIAGGGSTDTQYF	TGTGCCATCGCGGGCGGGGGTAGCACAGATACGCAGTATTTT
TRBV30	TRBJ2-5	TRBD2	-	CAWSGGTSGSVETQYF	TGTGCCTGGAGTGGGGGGACTAGCGGGAGCGTGGAGACCCAGTACTTC
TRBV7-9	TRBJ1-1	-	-	CSSSFQTVNTEAFF	TGTTCCAGCAGCTTCCAGACAGTCAACACTGAAGCTTTCTTT
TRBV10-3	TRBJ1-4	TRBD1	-	CAIGGGGGEKLFF	TGTGCCATCGGAGGGGGCGGTGGAGAAAAACTGTTTTTT
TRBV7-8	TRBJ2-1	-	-	CASSSLGRQTNEQFF	TGTGCCAGCAGCTCCCTCGGCAGACAGACCAATGAGCAGTTCTTC
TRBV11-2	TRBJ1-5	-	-	CASSLLEGGTQHF	TGTGCCAGCAGCCTCCTCGAAGGAGGGACCCAGCATTTT
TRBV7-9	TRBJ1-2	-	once	CASSLGAPSVGGYTF	TGTGCCAGCAGCTTAGGGGCCCCCTCAGTTGGTGGCTACACCTTC
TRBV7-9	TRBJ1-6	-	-	CSSSSGVDRSSYNSPLHF	TGTTCCAGCAGCTCCGGGGTTGACCGCTCCTCCTATAATTCACCCCTCCACTTT
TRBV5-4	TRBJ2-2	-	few	CASSLLRDGWTGELFF	TGTGCCAGCAGCTTGCTGCGTGACGGGTGGACCGGGGAGCTGTTTTTT
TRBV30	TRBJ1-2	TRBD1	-	CAWSLQGLGYGYTF	TGTGCCTGGAGTCTACAGGGGTTAGGCTATGGCTACACCTTC
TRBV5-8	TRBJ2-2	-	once	CASSLGPFGELFF	TGTGCCAGCAGCTTGGGGCCGTTCGGGGAGCTGTTTTTT
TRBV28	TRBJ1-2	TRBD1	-	CASSLRGQGGYGYTF	TGTGCCAGCAGTTTACGCGGACAGGGGGGCTATGGCTACACCTTC
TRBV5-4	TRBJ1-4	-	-	CASSYGGANEKLFF	TGTGCCAGCAGCTATGGGGGGGCTAATGAAAAACTGTTTTTT
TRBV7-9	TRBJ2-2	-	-	CASSLAGAGELFF	TGTGCCAGCAGCTTAGCCGGGGCCGGGGAGCTGTTTTTT
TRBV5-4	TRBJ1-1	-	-	CASRYEGSEAFF	TGTGCCAGCAGGTATGAGGGTAGTGAAGCTTTCTTT
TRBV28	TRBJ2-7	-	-	CASRPGSLGLYEQYF	TGTGCCAGCAGACCCGGGTCTCTGGGTCTCTACGAGCAGTACTTC
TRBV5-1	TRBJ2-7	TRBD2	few	CASSLATSGYYEQYF	TGCGCCAGCAGCTTGGCTACTAGCGGGTACTACGAGCAGTACTTC
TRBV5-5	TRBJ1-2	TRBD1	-	CASSYRTGVDGYTF	TGTGCCAGCAGTTACCGGACAGGGGTGGATGGCTACACCTTC
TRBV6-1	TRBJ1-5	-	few	CASSGTFRGRISNQPQHF	TGTGCCAGCAGTGGAACATTCAGGGGTCGGATTAGCAATCAGCCCCAGCATTTT
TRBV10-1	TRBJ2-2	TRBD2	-	CASSRLAENTGELFF	TGCGCCAGCAGTCGACTAGCGGAGAACACCGGGGAGCTGTTTTTT
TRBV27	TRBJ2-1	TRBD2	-	CASSLRSGGQNEQFF	TGTGCCAGCAGTTTAAGGAGCGGGGGGCAGAATGAGCAGTTCTTC
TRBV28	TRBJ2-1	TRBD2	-	CASSFFRPRQGWSGGEYSNNEQFF	TGTGCCAGCAGTTTTTTCCGACCGCGACAGGGTTGGAGCGGGGGGGAATATTCCAACAATGAGCAGTTCTTC
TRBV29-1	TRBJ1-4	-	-	CSVLLPSVVGGLDNEKLFF	TGCAGCGTTCTCCTACCATCGGTGGTGGGGGGACTAGATAATGAAAAACTGTTTTTT
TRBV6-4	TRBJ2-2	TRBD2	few	CASSVTSDNTGELFF	TGTGCCAGCAGTGTCACTAGCGATAACACCGGGGAGCTGTTTTTT
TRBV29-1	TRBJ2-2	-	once	CSVRGGRWTGELFF	TGCAGCGTTAGGGGCGGCCGTTGGACCGGGGAGCTGTTTTTT
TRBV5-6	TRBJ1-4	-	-	CASSLGWQGTEKLFF	TGTGCCAGCAGCTTGGGGTGGCAGGGTACTGAAAAACTGTTTTTT
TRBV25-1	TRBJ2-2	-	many	CASSDPLGMWNTGELFF	TGTGCCAGCAGTGATCCCCTCGGGATGTGGAACACCGGGGAGCTGTTTTTT
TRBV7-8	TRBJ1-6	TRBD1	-	CASSLALGQGVNSPLHF	TGTGCCAGCAGCTTAGCGCTAGGACAGGGGGTTAATTCACCCCTCCACTTT
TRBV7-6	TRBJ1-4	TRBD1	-	CASSLEGAWVEKLFF	TGTGCCAGCAGCTTAGAGGGGGCGTGGGTTGAAAAACTGTTTTTT
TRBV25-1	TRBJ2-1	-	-	CASSPGSLGEQFF	TGTGCCAGCAGTCCCGGGTCCCTTGGAGAGCAGTTCTTC
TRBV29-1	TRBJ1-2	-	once	CSVPFGGANYGYTF	TGCAGCGTTCCTTTTGGGGGCGCTAACTATGGCTACACCTTC
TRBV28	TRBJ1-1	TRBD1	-	CASSFLRTGGVRDTEAFF	TGTGCCAGCAGTTTCCTCCGGACAGGGGGAGTCAGGGACACTGAAGCTTTCTTT
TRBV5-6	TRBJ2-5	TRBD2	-	CASSFLAGGIWETQYF	TGTGCCAGCAGCTTCCTAGCGGGGGGGATATGGGAGACCCAGTACTTC
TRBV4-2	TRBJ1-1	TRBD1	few	CASNRDRGINTEAFF	TGTGCCAGCAATCGGGACAGGGGTATCAACACTGAAGCTTTCTTT
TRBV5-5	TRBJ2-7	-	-	CASSLAGLARHEQYF	TGTGCCAGCAGCTTGGCGGGCCTAGCGAGGCACGAGCAGTACTTC
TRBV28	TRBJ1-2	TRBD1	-	CASSPPGQGAGYGYTF	TGTGCCAGCAGTCCCCCGGGACAGGGGGCCGGCTATGGCTACACCTTC
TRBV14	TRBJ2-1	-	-	CASSQDPVVVYEQFF	TGTGCCAGCAGCCAAGACCCGGTCGTGGTCTATGAGCAGTTCTTC
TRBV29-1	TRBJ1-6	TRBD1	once	CSVGGQVTSNSPLHF	TGCAGCGTGGGAGGACAGGTAACCTCTAATTCACCCCTCCACTTT
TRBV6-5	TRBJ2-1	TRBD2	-	CASRRPGLADNEQFF	TGTGCCAGCAGGAGACCGGGACTAGCAGACAATGAGCAGTTCTTC
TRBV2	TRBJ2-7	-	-	CASRTDILTYEQYF	TGTGCCAGCAGGACTGATATACTGACCTACGAGCAGTACTTC
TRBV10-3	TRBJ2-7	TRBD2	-	CAISDTASGRYEQYF	TGTGCCATCAGTGACACGGCTAGCGGGAGGTACGAGCAGTACTTC